This T cell receptor (beta chain) came from a study of cytomegalovirus exposure and HLA in healthy donors. Germline values: CDR1 SGHTA, CDR2 FQGNSA. Deletions cut 2 bases from V and 6 bases from J, with 5 bases between. The CDR3 spans 12 residues. Amplification used 60 Vbeta primers and 13 Jbeta primers. This table comes from immunoSEQ multiplex PCR, and its TCRdb copy is limited to in-frame clones, with some not included. Counted here are 55,000 to 80,000 clones, 68% occurring once; the ten biggest clones make up 2% to 2.5%. The rearrangement uses TRBV7-2 and TRBJ1-5; D perhaps matches TRBD1 (5 bases). Specimen: PBMCs. This TCR was recovered from a woman aged 25 to 45 in good health and CMV-seronegative. The CDR3 DNA follows: TGTGCCAGCAGCTTAAGGGGTCAGCCCCAGCATTTT. Translating it yields CASSLRGQPQHF.